This T cell receptor (beta chain) was captured in a study of OX40 agonist ivuxolimab in advanced cancers. Across the whole study: The patients' treatment was ivuxolimab, an agonistic anti-OX40 (CD134) antibody. Melanoma, hepatocellular carcinoma, head and neck or renal cell cancer occurred in dose-escalation patients. General study results and limits: The investigators did not determine what antigen specificity the expanded peripheral T cells had.

Clones were read by immunoSEQ multiplex PCR, and TCRdb kept only the in-frame ones, dropping some. The sample consists of about 68,000 clones, more than 75% of them appearing once. Comments on this clone: The antigen is undetermined.

V was trimmed by 1 base and J by 7 bases, leaving 17 bases between them. In germline, CDR1 is SQVTM, CDR2 ANQGSEA. The CDR3 has 14 amino acids. The TCR was taken from an adult with an advanced solid tumor such as melanoma, head and neck, liver or kidney cancer. Sequenced here: CD4+ or CD8+ T cells sorted from blood, sampled in a trial of the OX40 agonist ivuxolimab. The chain employs TRBV29-1 and TRBJ2-7, with a tentative D call TRBD2 (6 bases). In nucleotides, the CDR3 is TGCAGCGTTGAAGGATGGGCAGGCGGGGTAGAGCAGTACTTC. It specifies CSVEGWAGGVEQYF.